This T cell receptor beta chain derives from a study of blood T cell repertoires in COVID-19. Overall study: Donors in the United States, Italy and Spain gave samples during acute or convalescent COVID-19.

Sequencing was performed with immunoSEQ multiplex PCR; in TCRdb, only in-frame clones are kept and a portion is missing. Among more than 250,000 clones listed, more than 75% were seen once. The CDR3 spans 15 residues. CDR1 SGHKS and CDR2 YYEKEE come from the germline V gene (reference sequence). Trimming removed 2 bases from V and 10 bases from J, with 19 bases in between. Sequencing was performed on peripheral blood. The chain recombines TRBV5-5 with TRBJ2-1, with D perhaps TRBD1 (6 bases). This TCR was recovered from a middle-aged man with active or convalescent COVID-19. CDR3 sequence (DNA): TGTGCCAGCAGCTTTCGGGACACTGGGCGGTTGGAGCAGTTCTTC. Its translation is CASSFRDTGRLEQFF.